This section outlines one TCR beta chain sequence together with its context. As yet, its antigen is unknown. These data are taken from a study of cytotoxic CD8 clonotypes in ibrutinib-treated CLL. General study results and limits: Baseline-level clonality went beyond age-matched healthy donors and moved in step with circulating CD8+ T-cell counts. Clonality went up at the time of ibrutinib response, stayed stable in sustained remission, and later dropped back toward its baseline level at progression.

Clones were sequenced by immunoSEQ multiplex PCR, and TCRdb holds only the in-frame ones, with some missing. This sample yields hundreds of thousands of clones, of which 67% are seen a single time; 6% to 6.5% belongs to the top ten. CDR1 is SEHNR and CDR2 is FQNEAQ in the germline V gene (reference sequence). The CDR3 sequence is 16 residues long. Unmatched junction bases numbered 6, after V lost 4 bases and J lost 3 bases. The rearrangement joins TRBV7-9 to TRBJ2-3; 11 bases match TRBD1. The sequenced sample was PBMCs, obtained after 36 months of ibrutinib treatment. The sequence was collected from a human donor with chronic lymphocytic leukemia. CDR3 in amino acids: CASSSGQGAHTDTQYF. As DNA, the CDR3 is TGTGCCAGCAGCTCAGGACAGGGGGCGCATACAGATACGCAGTATTTT. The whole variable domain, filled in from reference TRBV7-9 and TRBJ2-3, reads DTGVSQNPRHKITKRGQNVTFRCDPISEHNRLYWYRQTLGQGPEFLTYFQNEAQLEKSRLLSDRFSAERPKGSFSTLEIQRTEQGDSAMYLCASSSGQGAHTDTQYFGPGTRLTVL.